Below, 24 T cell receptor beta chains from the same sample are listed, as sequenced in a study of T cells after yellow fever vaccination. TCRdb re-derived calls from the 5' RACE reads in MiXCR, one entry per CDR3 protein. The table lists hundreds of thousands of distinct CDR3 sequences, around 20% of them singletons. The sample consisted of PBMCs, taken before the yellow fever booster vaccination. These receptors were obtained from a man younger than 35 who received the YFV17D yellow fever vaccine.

The CDR3 reads CASSFGDRGRETQYF. In DNA, the CDR3 is TGTGCCAGCAGTTTTGGGGACAGGGGAAGGGAGACCCAGTACTTC. J is TRBJ2-5 and V is TRBV6-5; 10 bases are a match to TRBD1. CDR1 MNHEY and CDR2 SVGAGI come from the germline V gene. The CDR3 consists of 15 residues. V was pared by 4 bases and J by 5 bases, with 7 bases of the junction left unmatched.

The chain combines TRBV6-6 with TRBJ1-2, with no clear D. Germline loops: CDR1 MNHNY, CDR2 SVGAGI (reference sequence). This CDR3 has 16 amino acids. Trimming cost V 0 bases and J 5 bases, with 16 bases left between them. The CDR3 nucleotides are TGTGCCAGCAGTTACTCGACCCTAACTATGTCGTATGGCTACACCTTC. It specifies CASSYSTLTMSYGYTF.

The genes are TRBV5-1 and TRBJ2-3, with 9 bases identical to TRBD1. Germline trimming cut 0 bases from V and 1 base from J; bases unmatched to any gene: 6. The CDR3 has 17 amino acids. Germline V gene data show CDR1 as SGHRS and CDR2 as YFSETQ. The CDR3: CASSLGPRTGGTDTQYF. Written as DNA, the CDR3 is TGCGCCAGCAGCTTGGGGCCCCGGACAGGGGGCACAGATACGCAGTATTTT.

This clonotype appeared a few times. CDR3 nucleotide sequence: TGTGCCAGCAGAAGGGACAGGGGCTCCTACAATGAGCAGTTCTTC. Translated: CASRRDRGSYNEQFF. The rearrangement joins TRBV2 to TRBJ2-1; 10 nucleotides line up with TRBD1. The germline CDR1 and CDR2 sequences are SNHLY and FYNNEI. The junction had 2 bases not matched to a gene; V was cut back by 6 bases and J by 0 bases. The CDR3 is 15 amino acids.

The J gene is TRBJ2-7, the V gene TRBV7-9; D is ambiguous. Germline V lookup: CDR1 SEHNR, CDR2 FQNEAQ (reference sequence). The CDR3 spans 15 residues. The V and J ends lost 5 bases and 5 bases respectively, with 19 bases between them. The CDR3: CASSERGFPSHEQYV. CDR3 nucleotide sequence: TGTGCCAGCAGCGAGAGAGGCTTCCCGTCCCACGAGCAGTACGTC.

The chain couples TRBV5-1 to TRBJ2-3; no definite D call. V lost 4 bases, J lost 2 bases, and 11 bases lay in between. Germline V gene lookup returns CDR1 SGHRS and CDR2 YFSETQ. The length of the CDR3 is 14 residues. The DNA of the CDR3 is TGCGCCAGCAGCATCTCTGATCTCACAGATACGCAGTATTTT. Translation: CASSISDLTDTQYF.

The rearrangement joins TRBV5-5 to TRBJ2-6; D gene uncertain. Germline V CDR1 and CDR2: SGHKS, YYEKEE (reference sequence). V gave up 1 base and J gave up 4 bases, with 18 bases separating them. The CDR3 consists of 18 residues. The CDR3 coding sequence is TGTGCCAGCAGCTTGCTTGCCTATCCGACGGCGGGGGCCAACGTCCTGACTTTC. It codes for CASSLLAYPTAGANVLTF.

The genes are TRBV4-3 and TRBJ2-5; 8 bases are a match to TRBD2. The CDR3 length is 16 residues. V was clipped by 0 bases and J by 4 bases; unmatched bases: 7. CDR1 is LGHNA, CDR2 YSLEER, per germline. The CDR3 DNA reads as TGCGCCAGCAGCCAAGAATTCCGGGGGGGCGGAGAGACCCAGTACTTC. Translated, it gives CASSQEFRGGGETQYF.

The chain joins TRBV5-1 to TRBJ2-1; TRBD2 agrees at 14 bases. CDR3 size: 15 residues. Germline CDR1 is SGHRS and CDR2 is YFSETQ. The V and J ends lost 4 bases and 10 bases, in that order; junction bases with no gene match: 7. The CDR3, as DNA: TGCGCCAGCAGCCTGGGACTAGCGGGGGCCGGGGAGCAGTTCTTC. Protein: CASSLGLAGAGEQFF.

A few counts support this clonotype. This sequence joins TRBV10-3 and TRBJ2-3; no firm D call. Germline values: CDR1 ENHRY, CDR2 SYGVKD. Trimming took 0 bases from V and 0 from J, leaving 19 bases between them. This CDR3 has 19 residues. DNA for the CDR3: TGTGCCATCAGTGAGTCCAGTCGCTCGACTGTATTTAGCACAGATACGCAGTATTTT. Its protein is CAISESSRSTVFSTDTQYF.

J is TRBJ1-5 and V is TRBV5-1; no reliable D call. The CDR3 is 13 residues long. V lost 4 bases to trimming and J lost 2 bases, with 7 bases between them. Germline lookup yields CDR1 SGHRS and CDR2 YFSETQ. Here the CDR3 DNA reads TGCGCCAGCAGCCGAGATGGCAATCAGCCCCAGCATTTT. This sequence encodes CASSRDGNQPQHF.

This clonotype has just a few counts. The chain's CDR3 is CASSLELGIYEQYV. In DNA, the CDR3 is TGTGCCAGCAGCTTAGAACTAGGGATCTACGAGCAGTACGTC. The V call is TRBV7-8, the J call TRBJ2-7; possible D gene TRBD2, 5 bases. Germline CDR1 SGHVS, CDR2 FQNEAQ. The CDR3 contains 14 residues. Trimming removed 1 base at V and 3 bases at J, with 10 bases between.

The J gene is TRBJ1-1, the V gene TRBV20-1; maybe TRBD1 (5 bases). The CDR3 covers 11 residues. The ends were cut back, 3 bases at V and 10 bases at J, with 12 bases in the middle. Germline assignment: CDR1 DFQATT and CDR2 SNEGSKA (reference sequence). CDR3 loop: CSASPEGRAFF. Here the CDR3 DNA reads TGCAGTGCTAGTCCCGAGGGGAGAGCTTTCTTT.

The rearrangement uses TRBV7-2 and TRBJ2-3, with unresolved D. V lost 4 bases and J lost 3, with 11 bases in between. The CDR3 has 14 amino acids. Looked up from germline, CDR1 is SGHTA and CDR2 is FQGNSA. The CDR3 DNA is TGTGCCAGCAGCTCCCAAGGACGGACAGATACGCAGTATTTT. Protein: CASSSQGRTDTQYF.

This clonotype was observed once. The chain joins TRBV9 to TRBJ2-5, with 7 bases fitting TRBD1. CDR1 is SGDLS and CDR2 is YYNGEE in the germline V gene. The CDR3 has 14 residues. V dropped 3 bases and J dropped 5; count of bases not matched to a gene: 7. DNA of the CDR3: TGTGCCAGCAGCGAGGGGGCAGGGGGTGAGACCCAGTACTTC. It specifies CASSEGAGGETQYF.

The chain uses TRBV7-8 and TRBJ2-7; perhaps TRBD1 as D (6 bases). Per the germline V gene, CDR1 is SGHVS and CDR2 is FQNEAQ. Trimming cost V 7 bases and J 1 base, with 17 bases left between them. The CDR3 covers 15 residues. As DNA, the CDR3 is TGTGCCAGCACCGCCCTCGGGACATTTTCCTACGAGCAGTACGTC. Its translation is CASTALGTFSYEQYV.

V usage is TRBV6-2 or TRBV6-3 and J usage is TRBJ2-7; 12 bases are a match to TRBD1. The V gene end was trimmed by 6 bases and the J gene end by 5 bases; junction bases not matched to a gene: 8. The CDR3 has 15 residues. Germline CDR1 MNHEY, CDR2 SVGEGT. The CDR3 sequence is CASRTTGTGGNEQYF. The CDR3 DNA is TGTGCCAGCAGAACTACCGGGACAGGGGGCAACGAGCAGTACTTC.

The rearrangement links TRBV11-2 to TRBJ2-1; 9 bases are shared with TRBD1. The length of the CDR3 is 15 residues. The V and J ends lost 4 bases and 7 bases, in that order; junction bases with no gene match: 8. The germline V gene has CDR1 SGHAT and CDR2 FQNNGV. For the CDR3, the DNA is TGTGCCAGCAGCTCGCTGGGGACAGGGTGGAATGAGCAGTTCTTC. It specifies CASSSLGTGWNEQFF.

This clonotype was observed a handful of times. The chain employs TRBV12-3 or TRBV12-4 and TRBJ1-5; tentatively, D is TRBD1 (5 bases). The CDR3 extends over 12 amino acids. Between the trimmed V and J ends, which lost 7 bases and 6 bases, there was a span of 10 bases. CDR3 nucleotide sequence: TGTGCCAGCACAGGGACGGGTCAGCCCCAGCATTTT. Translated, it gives CASTGTGQPQHF.

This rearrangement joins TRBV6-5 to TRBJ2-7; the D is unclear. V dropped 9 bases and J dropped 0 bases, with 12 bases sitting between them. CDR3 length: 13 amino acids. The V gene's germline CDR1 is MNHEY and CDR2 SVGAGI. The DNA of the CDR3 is TGTGCCAGTTCCGGGCCTTCCTCCTACGAGCAGTACTTC. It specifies CASSGPSSYEQYF.

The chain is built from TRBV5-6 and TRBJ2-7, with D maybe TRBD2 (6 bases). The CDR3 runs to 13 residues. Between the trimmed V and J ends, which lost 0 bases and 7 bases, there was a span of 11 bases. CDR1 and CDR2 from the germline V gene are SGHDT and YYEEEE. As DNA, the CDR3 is TGTGCCAGCAGCTTGGGGGCAGGGAGGGAGCAGTACGTC. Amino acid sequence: CASSLGAGREQYV.

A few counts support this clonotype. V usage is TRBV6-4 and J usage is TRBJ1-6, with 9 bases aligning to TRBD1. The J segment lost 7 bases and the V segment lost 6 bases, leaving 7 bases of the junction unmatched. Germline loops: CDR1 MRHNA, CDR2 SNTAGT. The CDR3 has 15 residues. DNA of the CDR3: TGTGCCAGCAGAATGGACAGGGGAAACAATTCACCCCTCCACTTT. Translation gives CASRMDRGNNSPLHF.

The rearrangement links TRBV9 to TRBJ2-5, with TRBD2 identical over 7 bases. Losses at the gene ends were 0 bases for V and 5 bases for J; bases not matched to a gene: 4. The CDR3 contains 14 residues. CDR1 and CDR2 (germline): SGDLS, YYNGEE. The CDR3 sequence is CASSVASAGETQYF. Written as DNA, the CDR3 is TGTGCCAGCAGCGTAGCATCAGCGGGGGAGACCCAGTACTTC.

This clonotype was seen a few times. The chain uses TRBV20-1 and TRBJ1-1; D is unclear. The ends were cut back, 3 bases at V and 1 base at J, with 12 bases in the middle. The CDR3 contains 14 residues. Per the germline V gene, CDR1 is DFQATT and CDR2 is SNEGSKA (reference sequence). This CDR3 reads CSASHLGRNTEAFF. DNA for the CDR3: TGCAGTGCTAGCCACTTAGGGCGGAACACTGAAGCTTTCTTT.